The clone carrying this T cell receptor beta chain was detected a few times. The record originates from a study of T-cell reconstitution after alpha-beta-depleted transplantation in children. This CDR3 has 15 residues. Between the trimmed V and J ends, which lost 3 bases and 0 bases, there was a span of 9 bases. Germline V gene data show CDR1 as MNHNS and CDR2 as SASEGT. Unique molecular identifiers featured in how the TCRbeta library was prepared. TCRdb reprocessed the PCR reads via MiXCR and lists one record per CDR3 protein. The sample consists of hundreds of thousands of distinct CDR3 sequences, less than 20% of them appearing once.

This chain uses TRBV6-1 with TRBJ2-1; D unresolved. The receptor was derived from a male patient between 5 and 17 years old who had a stem cell transplant for acute lymphoblastic leukemia, so the T cells may come from the graft donor. The sample in question was PBMCs, mostly from graft donor cells, obtained 360 days after TCRalphabeta/CD19-depleted stem cell transplant. The CDR3 spells CASSDNPSSYNEQFF. DNA of the CDR3: TGTGCCAGCAGTGACAACCCGAGCTCCTACAATGAGCAGTTCTTC.